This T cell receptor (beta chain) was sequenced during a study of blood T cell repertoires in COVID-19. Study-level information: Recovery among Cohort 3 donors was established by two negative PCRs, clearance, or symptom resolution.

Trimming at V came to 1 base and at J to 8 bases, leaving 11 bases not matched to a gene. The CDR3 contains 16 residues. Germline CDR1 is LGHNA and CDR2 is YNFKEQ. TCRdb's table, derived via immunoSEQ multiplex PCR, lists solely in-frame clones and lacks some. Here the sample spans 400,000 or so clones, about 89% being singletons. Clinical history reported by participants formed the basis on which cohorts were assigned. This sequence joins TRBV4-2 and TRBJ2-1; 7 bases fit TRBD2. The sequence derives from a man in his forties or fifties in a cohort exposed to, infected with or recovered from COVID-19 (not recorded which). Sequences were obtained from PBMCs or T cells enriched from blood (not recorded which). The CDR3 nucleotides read TGTGCCAGCAGCCAAGGCAGACTAGCCTCATGGGATGAGCAGTTCTTC. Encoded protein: CASSQGRLASWDEQFF.